Listed here is a single T cell receptor beta chain. The CDR3 is 15 residues long. V lost 0 bases and J lost 6, with 13 bases in between. From germline, CDR1 is MNHNY and CDR2 SVGAGI (reference sequence). TCRdb itself ran the reads through MiXCR, one entry per CDR3 protein. The sample lists nearly 550,000 distinct CDR3 sequences; 16% were seen once. The sample is drawn from a study of T cell repertoires in cytomegalovirus infection. About the research overall: Indications of both CMV infection and matching HLA type were provided by public TCR beta signatures.

The sample was CD8+ T cells from PBMCs. The rearrangement joins TRBV6-6 to TRBJ2-3; no definite D call. This TCR was recovered from a human donor in good health (CMV status not recorded). Some clones in this sample may be carry-over from other donors' samples. The CDR3, as DNA: TGTGCCAGCAGTTACTCCCGGATGACTGGTGATACGCAGTATTTT. Its protein is CASSYSRMTGDTQYF.